Listed here is a single T cell receptor (beta chain). Antigen: not known. Germline-derived CDR1 and CDR2 are SEHNR and FQNEAQ (reference sequence). Trimming took 8 bases from V and 5 from J, leaving 16 bases between them. CDR3 size: 14 residues. The protocol was immunoSEQ multiplex PCR, while the TCRdb copy is restricted to in-frame clones and leaves out a portion. The data contain around 35,000 clones, 84% of them seen just once; the ten biggest clones take up 1.5% to 2%. The data are from a study of monozygotic twins with cystic fibrosis. Overall study findings and caveats: Unrelated CF individuals shared fewer identical clonotypes than monozygotic CF twins. In this small cohort, shared CDR3 numbers showed no association with age, concordance or disease severity.

The chain combines TRBV7-9 with TRBJ1-3, with D hard to call. The TCR comes from a girl under 10 years old with cystic fibrosis. The sample comprised blood. The CDR3 DNA reads as TGTGCCAGCGGGTTTGGGAGTGGGAGAAACACCATATATTTT. Translated: CASGFGSGRNTIYF.